A single sample gave rise to the 16 T cell receptor beta chains below, sequenced in a study of OX40 agonist ivuxolimab in advanced cancers. The table came from immunoSEQ multiplex PCR; TCRdb's copy has only in-frame clones and leaves some out. The table shows around 36,000 clones, with roughly 87% occurring only once. Specimen: CD4+ or CD8+ T cells sorted from blood, collected in a trial of the OX40 agonist ivuxolimab. These receptors were collected from an adult with an advanced solid tumor such as melanoma, head and neck, liver or kidney cancer.

This chain joins TRBV15 and TRBJ1-3; no clear D. From germline, CDR1 is LNHNV and CDR2 YYDKDF (reference sequence). With 0 bases removed from V and 0 bases from J, the gap between germline ends came to 18 bases. The CDR3 is 19 amino acids. As DNA, the CDR3 is TGTGCCACCAGCAGAGATGAGCACACCCAAGATGTCTCTGGAAACACCATATATTTT. Translating it yields CATSRDEHTQDVSGNTIYF.

This clone is labeled medium-sized. This chain joins TRBV4-3 and TRBJ2-3; TRBD2 might be the D (7 bases). This CDR3 has 17 amino acids. The ends were cut back, 0 bases at V and 5 bases at J, with 18 bases in the middle. From germline, CDR1 is LGHNA and CDR2 YSLEER. The CDR3 sequence is CASSQDSGGDQGDTQYF. For the CDR3, the DNA is TGCGCCAGCAGCCAAGATTCGGGGGGCGATCAAGGAGATACGCAGTATTTT.

V gene TRBV30 combines with J gene TRBJ2-5, with 7 bases that match TRBD2. Germline V CDR1 and CDR2: GTSNPN, SVGIG (reference sequence). CDR3 length: 14 residues. The trim removed 7 bases at V and 5 bases at J, leaving 13 bases unmatched. The DNA for the CDR3 is TGTGCCTCTTTCCAGCGGGACCCGCGGGAGACCCAGTACTTC. It is translated as CASFQRDPRETQYF.

The chain recombines TRBV7-6 with TRBJ2-5, with D possibly being TRBD2 (6 bases). Germline loops: CDR1 SGHVS, CDR2 FNYEAQ. This CDR3 region has 15 residues. V lost 3 bases to trimming and J lost 0 bases, with 11 bases between them. The CDR3 DNA sequence: TGTGCCAGCAGCTTGTGGCGGGGTGACCAAGAGACCCAGTACTTC. This codes for CASSLWRGDQETQYF. The entire variable domain, with the rest obtained from reference TRBV7-6 and TRBJ2-5, is as follows: GAGVSQSPRYKVTKRGQDVALRCDPISGHVSLYWYRQALGQGPEFLTYFNYEAQQDKSGLPNDRFSAERPEGSISTLTIQRTEQRDSAMYRCASSLWRGDQETQYFGPGTRLLVL.

This clone appeared a few times. This chain joins TRBV6-6 and TRBJ1-2; D gene ambiguous. The germline V gene has CDR1 MNHNY and CDR2 SVGAGI (reference sequence). The germline V and J ends were trimmed by 2 bases and 2 bases, with 12 bases remaining between them. The CDR3 consists of 15 residues. The CDR3 nucleotides read TGTGCCAGCAGTTACATGGGTGGCGCCAACTATGGCTACACCTTC. Its translation: CASSYMGGANYGYTF.

The gene calls are TRBV6-4 and TRBJ1-1; no reliable D call. The V end was cut by 7 bases, the J end by 1 base, with 4 bases between. Germline V gene lookup returns CDR1 MRHNA and CDR2 SNTAGT. The CDR3 runs 11 residues. The CDR3 DNA sequence: TGTGCCAGCACAGAGAACACTGAAGCTTTCTTT. It translates to CASTENTEAFF.

This rearrangement joins TRBV5-1 to TRBJ2-3, with 13 bases matching TRBD2. Germline loops: CDR1 SGHRS, CDR2 YFSETQ. This CDR3 region has 18 residues. V lost 3 bases, J lost 4 bases, and 11 bases stayed unmatched. The CDR3, as DNA: TGCGCCAGCAGCTGGGGGACTAGCGGGACCTACAGCCCAGATACGCAGTATTTT. Residues: CASSWGTSGTYSPDTQYF. The full variable domain, with the rest looked up from reference TRBV5-1 and TRBJ2-3, is KAGVTQTPRYLIKTRGQQVTLSCSPISGHRSVSWYQQTPGQGLQFLFEYFSETQRNKGNFPGRFSGRQFSNSRSEMNVSTLELGDSALYLCASSWGTSGTYSPDTQYFGPGTRLTVL.

The V call is TRBV4-3, the J call TRBJ2-1, with D perhaps TRBD1 (6 bases). Germline V gene data show CDR1 as LGHNA and CDR2 as YSLEER. The CDR3 loop spans 12 amino acids. V gave up 4 bases and J gave up 10 bases, with 11 bases separating them. Written as DNA, the CDR3 is TGCGCCAGCAGCCTCAGGGGCGGCGAGCAGTTCTTC. It encodes CASSLRGGEQFF.

J is TRBJ1-2 and V is TRBV19; possible D gene TRBD1, 6 bases. Trimming took off 3 bases at V and 4 bases at J, with 15 bases between the two ends. Germline assignment: CDR1 LNHDA and CDR2 SQIVND (reference sequence). This CDR3 spans 15 amino acids. CDR3 protein: CASSIDGGASYGYTF. The CDR3 nucleotides are TGTGCCAGTAGTATCGATGGGGGCGCGAGCTATGGCTACACCTTC.

Only one count was recorded for this clone. V and J are TRBV19 and TRBJ1-5, with 7 bases that match TRBD1. The V segment lost 3 bases and the J segment 3 bases; nucleotides outside the gene matches: 8. The germline CDR1 and CDR2 sequences are LNHDA and SQIVND (reference sequence). The CDR3 is 16 residues long. CDR3: CASSIEGGGINQPQHF. CDR3 in DNA: TGTGCCAGTAGTATCGAAGGGGGCGGTATCAATCAGCCCCAGCATTTT.

The chain is built from TRBV29-1 and TRBJ1-2, with D uncertain. The CDR3 totals 11 residues. V was clipped by 5 bases and J by 4 bases, with 8 bases between them. Germline V gene data show CDR1 as SQVTM and CDR2 as ANQGSEA. The CDR3 spells CSVRSSYGYTF. The CDR3 region has the DNA TGCAGCGTTCGCAGTAGCTATGGCTACACCTTC.

The V and J genes are TRBV19 and TRBJ1-5; no clear D gene. V gave up 5 bases and J gave up 0 bases, with 14 bases separating them. This CDR3 region has 16 residues. Germline CDR1 reads LNHDA; CDR2 reads SQIVND (reference sequence). For the CDR3, the DNA is TGTGCCAGTAGTTTTTCCAGGACGGCTAGCAATCAGCCCCAGCATTTT. Translated: CASSFSRTASNQPQHF.

The chain is built from TRBV30 and TRBJ2-7; 8 bases agree with TRBD1. Germline trimming cut 2 bases from V and 4 bases from J; bases unmatched to any gene: 4. This CDR3 is built from 13 residues. Germline loops: CDR1 GTSNPN, CDR2 SVGIG (reference sequence). The CDR3 loop is CAWSLGQEYEQYF. The CDR3 DNA is TGTGCCTGGAGTTTGGGACAGGAGTACGAGCAGTACTTC.

The rearrangement links TRBV9 to TRBJ2-1, with D possibly being TRBD2 (5 bases). Germline CDR1 and CDR2: SGDLS and YYNGEE. The CDR3 contains 13 residues. The V gene lost 5 bases and the J gene lost 9 bases, with 15 bases spanning the gap. Here the CDR3 reads CASRSGTSPEQFF. The CDR3, as DNA: TGTGCCAGCAGATCGGGCACTAGTCCTGAGCAGTTCTTC.

This clone was picked up a small number of times. This chain joins TRBV27 and TRBJ1-6; D remains unclear. Germline-derived CDR1 and CDR2 are MNHEY and SMNVEV (reference sequence). The V and J ends lost 6 bases and 9 bases respectively, with 15 bases between them. This CDR3 has 14 residues. CDR3: CASSLQLTGSPLHF. As DNA, the CDR3 is TGTGCCAGCAGCCTGCAACTGACGGGTTCACCCCTCCACTTT.

CDR3 residues: CASSQDEESGSYNEQFF. Written as DNA, the CDR3 is TGCGCCAGCAGCCAAGACGAGGAGTCGGGCTCCTACAATGAGCAGTTCTTC. The chain uses TRBV4-1 and TRBJ2-1; D uncertain. Germline lookup yields CDR1 MGHRA and CDR2 YSYEKL. Trimming pared 0 bases from V and 0 bases from J, leaving 12 bases between. There are 17 residues in the CDR3.